The rows below give T cell receptor beta chains drawn from one sample of a study of shared clonotypes between healthy human individuals. Using immunoSEQ multiplex PCR, the repertoire was profiled, and TCRdb retains in-frame clones only, with some absent. This sample carries hundreds of thousands of clones, over 90% of them seen once, and the ten largest clones take under 30%. Sequences were obtained from naive CD8+ T cells sorted from blood. The source is a young man in good health. Both conserved end residues are part of each CDR3. D genes are given only for firm matches. Clone size is not always given. Where it is, it says once, few, many or a class for expanded clones.

clone_size,j_call,v_call,d_call,cdr3_aa,cdr3_nt
-,TRBJ2-7,TRBV19,TRBD1,CASTGQWGEQYF,TGTGCCAGTACGGGACAGTGGGGCGAGCAGTACTTC
-,TRBJ2-3,TRBV11-2,TRBD2,CASSLGGSGTSGTDTQYF,TGTGCCAGCAGCTTAGGGGGTTCCGGGACTAGCGGGACAGATACGCAGTATTTT
once,TRBJ2-3,TRBV13,-,CASSPGPESDTQYF,TGTGCCAGCAGCCCCGGTCCGGAGTCAGATACGCAGTATTTT
-,TRBJ2-3,TRBV27,TRBD2,CASSSGTSGRATDTQYF,TGTGCCAGCAGTTCTGGGACTAGCGGGAGGGCCACAGATACGCAGTATTTT
-,TRBJ2-5,TRBV10-1,TRBD2,CASSLRRGRETQYF,TGCGCCAGCAGCCTGCGGCGGGGGAGGGAGACCCAGTACTTC
once,TRBJ2-7,TRBV6-1,TRBD1,CASSAYRDRGGEQYF,TGTGCCAGCAGTGCTTATCGGGACAGGGGAGGCGAGCAGTACTTC
-,TRBJ2-2,TRBV28,-,CASSLRQLHTEELFF,TGTGCCAGCAGTTTAAGGCAGCTGCACACCGAGGAGCTGTTTTTT
-,TRBJ1-1,TRBV25-1,-,CASTSGGEAFF,TGTGCCAGCACCTCCGGGGGAGAAGCTTTCTTT
once,TRBJ2-5,TRBV7-9,-,CASSLGLGQETQYF,TGTGCCAGCAGCTTAGGACTAGGCCAAGAGACCCAGTACTTC
-,TRBJ2-7,TRBV4-3,-,CASSQDLGQLYEQYF,TGCGCCAGCAGCCAAGACCTCGGACAGCTCTACGAGCAGTACTTC
-,TRBJ1-4,TRBV2,TRBD1,CASSDSSGTGGEKLFF,TGTGCCAGCAGTGACTCTTCCGGGACAGGAGGTGAAAAACTGTTTTTT
few,TRBJ1-1,TRBV27,-,CASSLSAGLHTEAFF,TGTGCCAGCAGTTTATCGGCAGGGTTGCACACTGAAGCTTTCTTT
-,TRBJ2-5,TRBV4-3,-,CASSPYPGETQYF,TGCGCCAGCAGCCCGTACCCTGGAGAGACCCAGTACTTC
-,TRBJ1-5,TRBV28,TRBD1,CASIDRGRKQPQHF,TGTGCCAGCATCGACAGGGGAAGGAAGCAGCCCCAGCATTTT
-,TRBJ1-2,TRBV18,TRBD1,CASSPGPGTGQTRGYTF,TGTGCCAGCTCACCAGGGCCCGGGACAGGACAAACGCGTGGCTACACCTTC
-,TRBJ2-1,TRBV30,TRBD2,CAWSGLAGGGYNEQFF,TGTGCCTGGAGTGGACTAGCGGGAGGGGGATACAATGAGCAGTTCTTC
-,TRBJ1-1,TRBV4-1,-,CASSQALRGYTEAFF,TGCGCCAGCAGCCAAGCCTTGAGAGGATACACTGAAGCTTTCTTT
-,TRBJ2-5,TRBV9,TRBD2,CASSATGEGETQYF,TGTGCCAGCAGCGCGACTGGGGAGGGGGAGACCCAGTACTTC
-,TRBJ1-2,TRBV20-1,-,CSAREETF,TGCAGTGCTAGAGAGGAGACCTTC
-,TRBJ2-1,TRBV19,-,CASSIETYNEQFF,TGTGCCAGTAGTATCGAGACGTACAATGAGCAGTTCTTC
once,TRBJ2-4,TRBV11-3,TRBD2,CASSPGTSWSSKNIQYF,TGTGCCAGCAGCCCTGGGACTAGTTGGTCGTCCAAAAACATTCAGTACTTC
-,TRBJ2-1,TRBV10-1,TRBD1,CASSGTVYNEQFF,TGCGCCAGCTCAGGGACAGTTTACAATGAGCAGTTCTTC
-,TRBJ2-1,TRBV27,TRBD2,CASSSGLAANNEQFF,TGTGCCAGCAGTTCGGGACTAGCGGCCAACAATGAGCAGTTCTTC
-,TRBJ1-2,TRBV2,TRBD1,CASSEDRGTNYGYTF,TGTGCCAGCAGTGAAGACAGGGGGACTAACTATGGCTACACCTTC
-,TRBJ2-5,TRBV18,-,CASSPGVSRETQYF,TGTGCCAGCTCACCAGGGGTCTCACGAGAGACCCAGTACTTC
-,TRBJ2-7,TRBV27,-,CASRTGLYEQYF,TGTGCCAGCAGGACGGGGCTTTACGAGCAGTACTTC
-,TRBJ1-4,TRBV7-6,TRBD1,CASSLRTGPVDNEKLFF,TGTGCCAGCAGCTTAAGGACAGGTCCGGTCGATAATGAAAAACTGTTTTTT
-,TRBJ2-1,TRBV7-9,TRBD1,CASSLAEIQGAGNEQFF,TGTGCCAGCAGCTTAGCTGAAATTCAGGGGGCTGGGAATGAGCAGTTCTTC
-,TRBJ2-7,TRBV27,TRBD1,CASSFSWTGAISYEQYF,TGTGCCAGCAGTTTCTCCTGGACAGGGGCCATCTCCTACGAGCAGTACTTC
-,TRBJ2-5,TRBV4-2,-,CASSQDQAEETQYF,TGTGCCAGCAGCCAAGATCAGGCAGAAGAGACCCAGTACTTC
-,TRBJ2-1,TRBV10-3,-,CAISESERERYNEQFF,TGTGCCATCAGTGAGTCCGAGAGGGAACGATACAATGAGCAGTTCTTC
-,TRBJ2-7,TRBV10-3,TRBD2,CAISESIGRAGEQYF,TGTGCCATCAGTGAGTCGATCGGGAGGGCCGGCGAGCAGTACTTC
-,TRBJ2-1,TRBV27,-,CASSLSRTNNEQFF,TGTGCCAGCAGTTTATCACGGACTAACAATGAGCAGTTCTTC
once,TRBJ2-7,TRBV7-9,-,CASSLEVSYEQYF,TGTGCCAGCAGCTTAGAGGTTTCCTACGAGCAGTACTTC
-,TRBJ2-7,TRBV14,TRBD1,CASSQEQGMFGTYEQYF,TGTGCCAGCAGCCAAGAACAGGGGATGTTCGGCACCTACGAGCAGTACTTC
-,TRBJ2-3,TRBV28,-,CASSLFRDNPEADTQYF,TGTGCCAGCAGTTTATTCCGGGACAACCCCGAGGCAGATACGCAGTATTTT
-,TRBJ2-1,TRBV27,TRBD2,CGARGGGPYNEQFF,TGTGGGGCCCGGGGGGGAGGGCCTTACAATGAGCAGTTCTTC
-,TRBJ2-1,TRBV6-6,-,CASSRGEDNEQFF,TGTGCCAGCAGTCGAGGGGAAGACAATGAGCAGTTCTTC
-,TRBJ2-1,TRBV5-6,-,CASSFGTINEQFF,TGTGCCAGCAGCTTCGGGACAATCAATGAGCAGTTCTTC
-,TRBJ2-7,TRBV7-6,TRBD1,CASSLTGGGWSEQYF,TGTGCCAGCAGCTTGACAGGGGGCGGATGGTCCGAGCAGTACTTC
-,TRBJ2-1,TRBV7-6,TRBD2,CASSEGLAVYNEQFF,TGTGCCAGCAGCGAGGGACTAGCGGTCTACAATGAGCAGTTCTTC
-,TRBJ2-1,TRBV11-2,TRBD2,CASSPTSGEYNEQFF,TGTGCCAGCAGCCCGACTAGCGGAGAATACAATGAGCAGTTCTTC
-,TRBJ2-2,TRBV5-1,TRBD2,CASSLNGRAAGELFF,TGCGCCAGCAGCTTGAACGGGAGGGCCGCCGGGGAGCTGTTTTTT
-,TRBJ2-2,TRBV7-2,-,CASSLALPGELFF,TGTGCCAGCAGCTTAGCTCTTCCCGGGGAGCTGTTTTTT
once,TRBJ1-5,TRBV15,-,CATSHRASNQPQHF,TGTGCCACCAGTCACAGGGCTAGCAATCAGCCCCAGCATTTT